A single sample gave rise to the 20 T cell receptor beta chains below, sequenced in a study of blood T cell repertoires in COVID-19. Repertoires were generated with immunoSEQ multiplex PCR, while TCRdb's copy carries only in-frame clones and drops some. Of 100,000 or so clones detected, approximately 80% appear once; the ten largest clones hold around 4%. Source material: peripheral blood. These TCRs come from a man aged 55 to 69 with acute or convalescent COVID-19.

J is TRBJ2-2 and V is TRBV10-3; 14 positions agree with TRBD2. This CDR3 contains 18 residues. Germline lookup yields CDR1 ENHRY and CDR2 SYGVKD. The junction had 10 bases not matched to a gene; V was cut back by 3 bases and J by 7 bases. CDR3 region: CAISDPGTSGRMNGELFF. In DNA, the CDR3 is TGTGCCATCAGTGACCCTGGGACTAGCGGGAGAATGAACGGGGAGCTGTTTTTT.

V gene TRBV12-3 or TRBV12-4 combines with J gene TRBJ2-7; 8 bases match TRBD2. The CDR3 is 12 amino acids. The ends lost 2 bases at V and 7 bases at J; junction bases unmatched: 1. This CDR3 is CASSLTGGEQYV. CDR3 nucleotides: TGTGCCAGCAGTTTAACGGGGGGGGAGCAGTACGTC.

The rearrangement joins TRBV5-1 to TRBJ2-5, with 7 bases fitting TRBD2. The V gene's germline CDR1 is SGHRS and CDR2 YFSETQ. The CDR3 runs 14 residues. The ends lost 0 bases at V and 7 bases at J; junction bases unmatched: 6. CDR3 region: CASSLGGTKGTQYF. The DNA of the CDR3 is TGCGCCAGCAGCTTGGGAGGGACTAAGGGGACCCAGTACTTC.

The table lists this clone with a count of one. V is TRBV2 and J is TRBJ2-3; 8 nucleotides match TRBD2. The ends lost 8 bases at V and 0 bases at J; junction bases unmatched: 4. CDR1 is SNHLY and CDR2 is FYNNEI in the germline V gene. This CDR3 contains 14 residues. DNA of the CDR3: TGTGCCAGCGTAGCGGGGTTTAGCACAGATACGCAGTATTTT. This sequence encodes CASVAGFSTDTQYF. Using reference TRBV2 and TRBJ2-3 for the parts outside the CDR3, the full variable domain is EPEVTQTPSHQVTQMGQEVILRCVPISNHLYFYWYRQILGQKVEFLVSFYNNEISEKSEIFDDQFSVERPDGSNFTLKIRSTKLEDSAMYFCASVAGFSTDTQYFGPGTRLTVL.

This chain joins TRBV5-1 and TRBJ1-2; 7 bases map to TRBD1. The CDR3 is 13 amino acids. CDR1 is SGHRS and CDR2 is YFSETQ in the germline V gene. Germline trimming cut 0 bases from V and 8 bases from J; bases unmatched to any gene: 4. CDR3 DNA sequence: TGCGCCAGCAGCTTGGGACAGGGAGACGGCTACACCTTC. Translated: CASSLGQGDGYTF.

This clone was seen more than once but under ten times. The rearrangement joins TRBV6-6 to TRBJ2-7; 8 bases are shared with TRBD2. The trim removed 6 bases at V and 2 bases at J, leaving 9 bases unmatched. The CDR3 runs to 15 residues. The germline V gene encodes CDR1 MNHNY and CDR2 SVGAGI (reference sequence). CDR3 nucleotides: TGTGCCAGCAGCGGATCGACGGGAGGGACCTACGAGCAGTACGTC. This codes for CASSGSTGGTYEQYV.

The chain couples TRBV5-1 to TRBJ2-3; 8 nucleotides line up with TRBD2. Trimming at V came to 0 bases and at J to 3 bases, leaving 3 bases not matched to a gene. The CDR3 extends over 15 amino acids. Germline lookup yields CDR1 SGHRS and CDR2 YFSETQ. CDR3 in DNA: TGCGCCAGCAGCTTGGAGGTAGCGGGAACAGATACGCAGTATTTT. Translated: CASSLEVAGTDTQYF.

The chain links TRBV30 to TRBJ2-3; D call uncertain. CDR3 length equals 13 residues. The V gene lost 0 bases and the J gene lost 1 base, with 5 bases spanning the gap. Germline values: CDR1 GTSNPN, CDR2 SVGIG (reference sequence). The CDR3 here is CAWSVSGTDTQYF. The CDR3 DNA reads as TGTGCCTGGAGTGTGTCCGGCACAGATACGCAGTATTTT.

The chain employs TRBV4-1 and TRBJ2-4; a weak D match, TRBD1 (6 bases). The CDR3 consists of 15 residues. Deletions cut 2 bases from V and 8 bases from J, with 16 bases between. Germline loops: CDR1 MGHRA, CDR2 YSYEKL. The CDR3 sequence: CASSQIRGLEHIQYF. The DNA of the CDR3 is TGCGCCAGCAGCCAAATCAGGGGCCTTGAGCACATTCAGTACTTC.

The rearrangement uses TRBV5-4 and TRBJ1-4, with 9 bases that match TRBD1. The germline V gene encodes CDR1 SGHNT and CDR2 YYREEE (reference sequence). The CDR3 covers 15 residues. V lost 4 bases and J lost 3; bases outside the gene matches: 4. Here the CDR3 reads CASSQQGASNEKLFF. CDR3 nucleotide sequence: TGTGCCAGCAGCCAACAGGGGGCTTCTAATGAAAAACTGTTTTTT.

J is TRBJ2-2 and V is TRBV29-1, with D possibly matching TRBD1 (5 bases). CDR3 length: 15 amino acids. The V and J ends lost 2 bases and 5 bases respectively, with 15 bases between them. Germline CDR1 and CDR2: SQVTM and ANQGSEA. This CDR3 reads CSVERGRGGTGELFF. CDR3 nucleotide sequence: TGCAGCGTTGAAAGGGGCCGAGGCGGAACCGGGGAGCTGTTTTTT.

The rearrangement uses TRBV6-5 and TRBJ1-1, with a tentative D call TRBD1 (5 bases). The V gene lost 5 bases and the J gene lost 0 bases, with 7 bases spanning the gap. CDR3 size: 13 residues. The germline V gene has CDR1 MNHEY and CDR2 SVGAGI. The CDR3 spells CASSKTVNTEAFF. CDR3 bases: TGTGCCAGCAGTAAGACAGTGAACACTGAAGCTTTCTTT.

This chain connects TRBV19 to TRBJ2-1, with 10 bases matching TRBD1. CDR1 is LNHDA, CDR2 SQIVND, per germline (reference sequence). The CDR3 spans 15 residues. V shed 7 bases, J shed 4 bases, and the junction held 7 bases outside the gene matches. This CDR3 reads CASTPGQGRYNEQFF. In nucleotides, the CDR3 is TGTGCCAGTACTCCGGGACAGGGGCGGTACAATGAGCAGTTCTTC.

This rearrangement joins TRBV9 to TRBJ2-1; possible D gene TRBD2, 5 bases. Between the trimmed V and J ends, which lost 1 base and 7 bases, there was a span of 12 bases. This CDR3 has 14 amino acids. From germline, CDR1 is SGDLS and CDR2 YYNGEE. In nucleotides, the CDR3 is TGTGCCAGCAGCGTAACTAGTATGGGGAATGAGCAGTTCTTC. Protein sequence: CASSVTSMGNEQFF.

The chain uses TRBV6-5 and TRBJ1-1; 7 bases line up with TRBD1. The germline V gene encodes CDR1 MNHEY and CDR2 SVGAGI. CDR3 length equals 14 residues. Trimming took 4 bases from V and 4 from J; bases not matched to a gene: 6. The CDR3 reads CASSLDRVGTEAFF. The CDR3 DNA reads TGTGCCAGCAGTTTAGACAGGGTGGGCACTGAAGCTTTCTTT.

The chain links TRBV5-6 to TRBJ2-1; 9 bases fit TRBD2. Germline V CDR1 and CDR2: SGHDT, YYEEEE. Unmatched junction bases numbered 6, after V lost 4 bases and J lost 4 bases. The CDR3 is 15 residues long. CDR3 in DNA: TGTGCCAGCAGCCTGCTAGCGGGGCATTACAATGAGCAGTTCTTC. Its protein product is CASSLLAGHYNEQFF.

The rearrangement links TRBV19 to TRBJ1-5; D gene ambiguous. Germline V gives CDR1 LNHDA, CDR2 SQIVND (reference sequence). V lost 6 bases and J lost 5, with 14 bases in between. The CDR3 is made up of 14 amino acids. The CDR3 sequence is CASSQAREYQPQHF. The CDR3 DNA reads TGTGCCAGTAGCCAGGCTAGGGAGTATCAGCCCCAGCATTTT.

The V call is TRBV24-1, the J call TRBJ2-2; D possibly corresponds to TRBD1 (5 bases). The CDR3 has 12 residues. V lost 5 bases to trimming and J lost 7 bases, with 7 bases between them. The V gene's germline CDR1 is KGHDR and CDR2 SFDVKD. CDR3 loop: CATSAGIGELFF. CDR3 nucleotides: TGTGCCACCAGTGCAGGGATCGGGGAGCTGTTTTTT.

This clone came up once. The genes are TRBV4-3 and TRBJ1-1; 10 nucleotides match TRBD1. CDR3 length: 16 amino acids. Germline CDR1 LGHNA, CDR2 YSLEER. The junction had 7 bases not matched to a gene; V was cut back by 3 bases and J by 3 bases. CDR3 sequence (DNA): TGCGCCAGCAGCCAGACAGGGGGCGCGTGGGACACTGAAGCTTTCTTT. Its translation: CASSQTGGAWDTEAFF.

The chain joins TRBV18 to TRBJ2-2; TRBD1 matches 7 bases. The junction had 10 bases not matched to a gene; V was cut back by 7 bases and J by 8 bases. CDR3 size: 14 residues. Germline values: CDR1 KGHSH, CDR2 LQKENI. The CDR3 is CASCWDSTSGELFF. CDR3 coding DNA: TGTGCCAGCTGTTGGGACAGCACATCGGGGGAGCTGTTTTTT.